The clone carrying this TCR beta chain has a handful of counts. This sample was included in a study of regulatory T cells in long-lasting Graves disease. Construction of TCR beta libraries relied on iRepertoire HTBI primers and on Arm-PCR targeting CDR3 regions. TCRdb re-derived calls from the multiplex PCR reads in MiXCR, one entry per CDR3 protein. The table lists about 310,000 distinct CDR3 sequences, roughly a fifth of them singletons. Time point described: persistent/refractory GD, antithyroid drugs over 5 years with positive TRAb. PBMC-extracted RNA yielded the TCR library. The starting material was peripheral blood mononuclear cells (PBMCs), obtained when the disease was refractory, from a patient treated with antithyroid drugs. This sequence was found in a female donor with Graves disease.

This CDR3 is CASRSSGFDEQFF. In DNA form, the CDR3 reads TGTGCCAGCAGGTCTAGCGGGTTCGATGAGCAGTTCTTC. This chain uses TRBV6-1 with TRBJ2-1; 8 bases are a match to TRBD2. Trimming removed 6 bases from V and 8 bases from J; junction bases left unmatched: 6. The CDR3 loop spans 13 amino acids. Germline V gives CDR1 MNHNS, CDR2 SASEGT.